This T cell receptor beta chain comes out of a study of T cells in Graves' hyperthyroidism and ophthalmopathy. General observations from the study: Ophthalmopathy and stable hyperthyroidism were told apart by a 13 V-J model.

The V and J ends lost 2 bases and 5 bases respectively, with 12 bases between them. The CDR3 totals 14 residues. Germline V gene sequence: CDR1 MNHEY, CDR2 SVGEGT. Across 18 months, stable Graves' hyperthyroidism was marked by no progression to ophthalmopathy. For the diagnoses, clinical symptoms, serum thyroxine and TRAb, thyroid ultrasound and orbital computed tomography were used. PBMCs came from over 8.5 ml fresh peripheral blood. There are many counts of this clonotype. Its antigen is not known. RNA transcripts yielded amplified TCR beta CDR3 regions. With the HTBI primer set, the TCR CDR3 went through a first round of RT-PCR. Each CDR3 protein gets one entry after TCRdb re-called the multiplex PCR reads with MiXCR. The sample contains more than 650,000 distinct CDR3 sequences, around 15% of which appear only once.

The sequence derives from a woman younger than 35 with Graves' hyperthyroidism. Material: blood. The J gene is TRBJ2-5, the V gene TRBV6-2 or TRBV6-3; possibly TRBD2 for D (5 bases). The CDR3 here is CASSYVGATETQYF. CDR3 in DNA: TGTGCCAGCAGTTACGTGGGAGCCACGGAGACCCAGTACTTC.